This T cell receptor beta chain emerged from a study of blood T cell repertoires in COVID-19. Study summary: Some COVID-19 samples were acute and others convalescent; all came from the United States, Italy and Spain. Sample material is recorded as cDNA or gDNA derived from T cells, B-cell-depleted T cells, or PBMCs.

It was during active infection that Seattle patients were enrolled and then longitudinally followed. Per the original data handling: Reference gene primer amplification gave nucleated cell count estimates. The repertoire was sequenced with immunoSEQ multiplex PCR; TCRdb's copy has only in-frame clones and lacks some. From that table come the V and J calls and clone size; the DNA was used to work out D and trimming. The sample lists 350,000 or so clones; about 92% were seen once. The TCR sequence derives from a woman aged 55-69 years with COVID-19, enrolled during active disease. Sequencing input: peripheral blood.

The DNA of the CDR3 is TGTGCCAGCAGCTCCCCGGGGGGCCTCTACAATGAGCAGTTCTTC. This sequence encodes CASSSPGGLYNEQFF. The genes are TRBV7-9 and TRBJ2-1; D is possibly TRBD2 (7 bases). V lost 4 bases and J lost 3, with 13 bases in between. Germline values: CDR1 SEHNR, CDR2 FQNEAQ (reference sequence). This CDR3 comprises 15 residues.